The clone carrying this TCR beta chain showed up just a few times. The sample originates from a study of T-cell reconstitution after alpha-beta-depleted transplantation in children. Unique molecular identifiers were used to barcode this TCRbeta library. TCRdb itself ran the PCR reads through MiXCR, one entry per CDR3 protein. The sample holds approximately 210,000 distinct CDR3 sequences, roughly 18% seen once. Germline lookup yields CDR1 LGHNA and CDR2 YSLEER. This CDR3 has 17 amino acids. V was shortened by 4 bases and J by 2 bases, with 18 bases between the two germline ends. This clonotype was sampled from a male patient aged 2 to 10 who had a stem cell transplant for acute lymphoblastic leukemia, so the T cells may come from the graft donor. The chain has TRBV4-3 and TRBJ2-4, with D unclear. The source material was PBMCs, mostly from graft donor cells, sampled 360 days after TCRalphabeta/CD19-depleted stem cell transplant. CDR3 nucleotides: TGCGCCAGCAGCCCCACGCTAAAGATGCTATCCAAAAACATTCAGTACTTC. Translated: CASSPTLKMLSKNIQYF.